Shown below are 10 T cell receptor beta chains from a single sample sequenced in a study of vaccination effects on CD4 cells after COVID-19. Clones were read by immunoSEQ multiplex PCR, and TCRdb kept only the in-frame ones, dropping some. Of about 26,000 clones in the sample, around 78% were seen once. The ViraFEST assay expanded antigen-specific CD4+ T cells with viral peptide pools before sequencing. Following 10 days of culture, CD4+ T cells were isolated. Sometime from March through December 2020, the person acquired a SARS-CoV-2 infection that PCR confirmed. No antigen is known for these receptors. The specimen comprised CD4+ T cells from PBMCs cultured with HCoV-NL63 spike peptides, sampled before COVID-19 vaccination. The receptors here all came from a human donor who had a prior SARS-CoV-2 infection.

V gene TRBV7-3 combines with J gene TRBJ2-3, with 11 bases that match TRBD2. Germline assignment: CDR1 SGHTA and CDR2 FQGTGA. V lost 2 bases, J lost 5 bases, and 9 bases stayed unmatched. The CDR3 covers 17 residues. The CDR3 region is CASSLGDSGGAGDTQYF. As DNA, the CDR3 is TGTGCCAGCAGCTTAGGGGATAGCGGGGGGGCCGGAGATACGCAGTATTTT.

The chain links TRBV9 to TRBJ1-2; TRBD1 is a possible D gene (5 bases). The CDR3 consists of 16 residues. The germline V gene has CDR1 SGDLS and CDR2 YYNGEE. V was cut by 0 bases and J by 4 bases, with 16 bases left in between. The CDR3, as DNA: TGTGCCAGCAGCGTAGAAGGGACCGACTCTAGCTATGGCTACACCTTC. It encodes CASSVEGTDSSYGYTF.

The chain recombines TRBV4-1 with TRBJ2-7; TRBD2 agrees at 8 bases. Unmatched junction bases numbered 9, after V lost 4 bases and J lost 4 bases. Looked up from germline, CDR1 is MGHRA and CDR2 is YSYEKL. This CDR3 is built from 15 residues. This CDR3 is CASSPLSGSRYEQYF. The CDR3 DNA reads as TGCGCCAGCAGCCCCTTAAGCGGGAGCAGGTACGAGCAGTACTTC.

J is TRBJ2-3 and V is TRBV7-2, with TRBD2 identical over 11 bases. Trimming took 5 bases from V and 2 from J; bases not matched to a gene: 3. CDR1 is SGHTA and CDR2 is FQGNSA in the germline V gene. The CDR3 loop spans 15 amino acids. The CDR3, as DNA: TGTGCCAGCAGCCGGACTAGCGGGTACACAGATACGCAGTATTTT. Protein product: CASSRTSGYTDTQYF.

J is TRBJ2-7 and V is TRBV30; perhaps TRBD1 as D (5 bases). V was cut by 5 bases and J by 2 bases, with 16 bases left in between. The CDR3 consists of 14 residues. Per the germline V gene, CDR1 is GTSNPN and CDR2 is SVGIG (reference sequence). CDR3 in DNA: TGTGCCTGGGGGTTAGGGGTTAGAACCTACGAGCAGTACTTC. Translating gives CAWGLGVRTYEQYF.

This clone was seen more than once but under ten times. V usage is TRBV6-5 and J usage is TRBJ1-1; 10 bases map to TRBD1. Germline V lookup: CDR1 MNHEY, CDR2 SVGAGI. CDR3 length: 14 amino acids. Trimming took 5 bases from V and 6 from J; bases not matched to a gene: 6. The CDR3 coding sequence is TGTGCCAGCAGTAGACAGGGGGCTTCCCCTGAAGCTTTCTTT. It codes for CASSRQGASPEAFF.

The rearrangement joins TRBV12-3 or TRBV12-4 to TRBJ2-3; D remains ambiguous. V was shortened by 1 base and J by 1 base, with 3 bases between the two germline ends. This CDR3 spans 13 amino acids. The CDR3 coding sequence is TGTGCCAGCAGTTTAGACGGCACAGATACGCAGTATTTT. Its protein is CASSLDGTDTQYF.

The gene calls are TRBV7-2 and TRBJ2-5; D possibly corresponds to TRBD2 (6 bases). Trimming left V 5 bases short and J 0 bases short, with 10 bases between. This CDR3 contains 14 residues. CDR1 is SGHTA and CDR2 is FQGNSA in the germline V gene. CDR3 nucleotides: TGTGCCAGCAGCGGTAGGGACTACCAAGAGACCCAGTACTTC. Translated: CASSGRDYQETQYF.

The chain employs TRBV11-3 and TRBJ1-5; D possibly corresponds to TRBD1 (5 bases). V lost 1 base to trimming and J lost 3 bases, with 16 bases between them. CDR1 and CDR2 from the germline V gene are SGHNT and YENEEA. The CDR3 has 17 amino acids. CDR3 residues: CASSLGGRAIFNQPQHF. CDR3 bases: TGTGCCAGCAGCTTAGGGGGCCGGGCAATATTCAATCAGCCCCAGCATTTT.

The CDR3 protein is CASGTYFGFRNEQFF. CDR3 sequence (DNA): TGTGCCAGCGGGACCTACTTTGGGTTTCGGAATGAGCAGTTCTTC. This chain connects TRBV28 to TRBJ2-1; D may match TRBD1 or TRBD2 (5 bases each). CDR1 is MDHEN and CDR2 is SYDVKM in the germline V gene. The CDR3 contains 15 residues. The V gene lost 8 bases and the J gene lost 7 bases, with 21 bases spanning the gap. Supplemented by reference TRBV28 and TRBJ2-1, the full variable domain reads DVKVTQSSRYLVKRTGEKVFLECVQDMDHENMFWYRQDPGLGLRLIYFSYDVKMKEKGDIPEGYSVSREKKERFSLILESASTNQTSMYLCASGTYFGFRNEQFFGPGTRLTVL.